This TCR beta chain was sequenced in a study of radiation and T cells in renal cell carcinoma. The CDR3 is 14 residues long. CDR1 MNHEY and CDR2 SMNVEV come from the germline V gene (reference sequence). Trimming left V 0 bases short and J 10 bases short, with 16 bases between. Using immunoSEQ multiplex PCR, the repertoire was profiled, and TCRdb retains in-frame clones only, with some absent. The sample holds 95,000 to 150,000 clones, around 84% seen once. Time point reported: baseline pretreatment blood. The treatment is: 15 Gy SBRT to primary tumor, nephrectomy 4 weeks later. After SBRT, blood was collected at 2 and 4 weeks, plus baseline. This renal cell carcinoma was of the clear cell type.

Sample: blood, taken from a patient whose treatment included radiotherapy and nephrectomy. This TCR was sampled from an older woman with renal cell carcinoma. This sequence joins TRBV27 and TRBJ2-7; D possibly corresponds to TRBD2 (6 bases). Here the CDR3 reads CASSLSGEEWVQYF. The CDR3 region has the DNA TGTGCCAGCAGTTTATCTGGGGAGGAATGGGTTCAGTACTTC.